This T cell receptor beta chain appears in the sequencing data of a study of monozygotic twins with inflammatory bowel disease. General study points: Distinct T cell subtypes could not be told apart.

Around 3,600 ng of total RNA went into each TCR library. A template switching step added UMIs, each with a 6-nucleotide sample barcode. TCRdb reprocessed the 5' RACE reads, with one entry per CDR3 protein and no DNA. In all, the sample yields about 110,000 distinct CDR3 sequences. For this clonotype: Its antigen is currently unknown.

This CDR3 contains 14 residues. CDR1 and CDR2 from the germline V gene are SGHRS and YFSETQ. This TCR was sampled from a human donor with ulcerative colitis or Crohn's disease, or a healthy co-twin of an affected twin (not recorded which). The chain recombines TRBV5-1 with TRBJ2-7. Sequences were obtained from blood. The CDR3 protein is CASRVGEASYEQYF.